This entry is about one TCR beta chain. This clonotype was seen ten or more times. Its recognized antigen is unknown. Base-call qualities are not available, and no considerably larger clone is one nucleotide away. The library was produced with multiplex PCR. Sequencer: Illumina HiSeq 4000. iRepertoire HTBI primers and Arm-PCR amplification of CDR3 regions were used to construct TCR beta libraries. Before sequencing, the PCR products went through gel purification. In the original analysis: Gene usage analysis of CDR3 amino acid clonotypes relied on the roughly 60 TRBV and 14 TRBJ segments identified across samples. COPE and FqMerger were used to merge filtered high-quality paired reads into contigs. BLAST was used to align contigs to the IMGT TRBV, TRBD and TRBJ reference genes, and CDR3 was defined following IMGT. Any clonotype with a frequency above 0.1% was classified as a highly expanded clone. Shannon entropy served as the measure of repertoire diversity, while the Gini coefficient captured V-J evenness. Public clonotypes were defined as clonotypes shared by more than one individual. In-frame beta chains were kept once TCRdb had trimmed the public reads at Q25 with fastp and called clones with MiXCR. Rows with one shared CDR3 protein collapse into an entry with the most common genes and DNA. For this entry, the V and J calls and clone size follow TCRdb and not the study's own pipeline. Present in this sample are 350,000 to 500,000 distinct CDR3 sequences, 20% to 25% of which were seen just once. The ten most abundant clones make up roughly an eighth of the sample.

This entry is derived from a study of regulatory T cells in long-lasting Graves disease (dated by TCRdb to the early 2020s). Context from the whole study: Persistent Graves' disease meant more than 5 years of antithyroid drug treatment with TSH receptor autoantibodies that stayed positive. Persistent Graves' disease patients were compared with newly diagnosed Graves' disease patients by peripheral blood TCR sequencing and RNA sequencing. The study was conducted in China and was registered as a clinical trial. A total of some 33 samples were covered by TCR sequencing, comprising some 13 persistent and roughly 20 newly diagnosed Graves' disease patients. Antithyroid drugs had been taken for roughly 10 years on average by persistent Graves' disease patients in the clinical cohort.

The full study reports these points: As a limitation, the authors acknowledged that the small sample size may reduce accuracy. More public clonotypes were shared among persistent patients (more than 2,500) than among newly diagnosed patients (966). Persistent Graves' disease patients showed lower TCR Shannon entropy and fewer highly expanded clones than newly diagnosed patients, suggesting clonal expansion. Only peripheral blood was studied, because thyroid tissue, the primary lesion, was inaccessible. Preferential use of TRBV28, TRBJ1-2 and TRBJ2-5 was observed in persistent disease, whereas TRBV20-1 and TRBJ2-1 were favored in newly diagnosed disease. Only the TCR beta chain was sequenced and analyzed.

The junction carries 10 bases between V and J, which are trimmed by 4 bases and 4 bases respectively. Reading the germline V gene (reference sequence) gives CDR1 LNHNV and CDR2 YYDKDF. There are 13 amino acids in the CDR3, from cysteine to phenylalanine inclusive. CDR3 DNA only is kept here, 39 bases in frame from base 1. The sample's time point label is to be understood as: persistent/refractory GD, antithyroid drugs over 5 years with positive TRAb. For both TCR sequencing and RNA sequencing, RNA was extracted from PBMCs using TRIzol. Graves' disease was diagnosed according to American Thyroid Association guidelines. Patients were recruited from an endocrinology department in Xi'an, China. Each patient gave about 10 milliliters of peripheral blood, collected in an EDTA anticoagulant tube. Ficoll Paque Plus density gradient separation was used to isolate PBMCs, and no further T cell sorting was done. An Agilent 2100 Bioanalyzer and agarose gel were used to check RNA quality, and a NanoDrop 2000 was used to measure RNA concentration.

The sample here was peripheral blood mononuclear cells (PBMCs), taken when the disease was refractory, from a patient treated with antithyroid drugs. The chain couples TRBV15 to TRBJ2-5; the D call is tentative, TRBD1 or TRBD2, as each matches 6 bases. This TCR came from a female donor with Graves disease. The CDR3 corresponds to CATSTGEVETQYF. The DNA reads TGTGCCACCAGCACAGGGGAGGTAGAGACCCAGTACTTC.